The clone carrying this T cell receptor beta chain was found many times. TCRdb redid the clone calls on the PCR reads using MiXCR. The sample lists roughly 12,000 clones, approximately 31% occurring once. V lost 5 bases and J 5 bases, leaving 18 bases between the germline ends. CDR1 SGHTA and CDR2 FQGNSA come from the germline V gene. This CDR3 is 16 amino acids long. This specimen belongs to a study of metastatic and nonmetastatic thyroid tumors. Patients were all untreated before their thyroid surgery. The chain links TRBV7-2 to TRBJ1-4, with D uncertain. Sequenced sample: tumor tissue. This sequence originates from a male donor with papillary thyroid cancer or a benign thyroid nodule (not recorded which). Some clones in this sample may be carry-over from other donors' samples. The CDR3 sequence: CASSPRAQTLNEKLFF. The CDR3 DNA follows: TGTGCCAGCAGCCCCCGGGCCCAAACCCTAAATGAAAAACTGTTTTTT.